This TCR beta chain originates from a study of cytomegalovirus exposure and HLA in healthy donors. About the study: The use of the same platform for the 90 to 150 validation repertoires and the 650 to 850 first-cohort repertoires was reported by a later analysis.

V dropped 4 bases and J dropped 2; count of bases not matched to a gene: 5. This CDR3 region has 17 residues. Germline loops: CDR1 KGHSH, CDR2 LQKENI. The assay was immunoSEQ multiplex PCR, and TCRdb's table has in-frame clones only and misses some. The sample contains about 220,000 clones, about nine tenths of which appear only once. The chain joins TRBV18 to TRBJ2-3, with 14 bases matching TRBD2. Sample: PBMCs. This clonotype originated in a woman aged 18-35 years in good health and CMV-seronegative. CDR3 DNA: TGTGCCAGCTCACACTTGGGACTAGCGGGAGACACAGATACGCAGTATTTT. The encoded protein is CASSHLGLAGDTDTQYF. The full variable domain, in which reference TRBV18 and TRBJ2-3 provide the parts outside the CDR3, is NAGVMQNPRHLVRRRGQEARLRCSPMKGHSHVYWYRQLPEEGLKFMVYLQKENIIDESGMPKERFSAEFPKEGPSILRIQQVVRGDSAAYFCASSHLGLAGDTDTQYFGPGTRLTVL.